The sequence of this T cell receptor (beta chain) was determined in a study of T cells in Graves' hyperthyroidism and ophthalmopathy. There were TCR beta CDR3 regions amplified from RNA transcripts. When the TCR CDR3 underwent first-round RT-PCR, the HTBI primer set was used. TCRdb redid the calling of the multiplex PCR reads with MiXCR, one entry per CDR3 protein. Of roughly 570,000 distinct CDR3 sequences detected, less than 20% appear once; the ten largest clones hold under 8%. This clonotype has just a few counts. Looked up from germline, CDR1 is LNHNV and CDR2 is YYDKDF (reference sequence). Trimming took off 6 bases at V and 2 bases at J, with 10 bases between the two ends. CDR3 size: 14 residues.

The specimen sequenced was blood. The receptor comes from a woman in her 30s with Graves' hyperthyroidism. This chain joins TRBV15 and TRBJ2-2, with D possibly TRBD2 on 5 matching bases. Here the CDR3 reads CATRKRTNTGELFF. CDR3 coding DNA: TGTGCCACCAGGAAGCGGACTAACACCGGGGAGCTGTTTTTT.